This T cell receptor (beta chain) was profiled in a study of response to subunit inactivated influenza vaccine. TCRdb re-derived calls from the RT-PCR reads in MiXCR, one entry per CDR3 protein. This table holds hundreds of thousands of distinct CDR3 sequences, 12% found once. The CDR3 spans 12 residues. Trimming removed 5 bases from V and 4 bases from J; junction bases left unmatched: 0. In its sample, this clonotype was seen many times. The rearrangement joins TRBV12-3 or TRBV12-4 to TRBJ2-7; 9 bases are shared with TRBD2. The sequencing used PBMCs from blood, collected on the day of vaccination. The sequence was obtained from a man aged 50 to 59 who received an inactivated influenza vaccine. CDR3 bases: TGTGCCAGCAGTACTAGCGGGTACGAGCAGTACTTC. This translates into CASSTSGYEQYF.